These T cell receptor beta chains were read from a single sample in a study of shared clonotypes between healthy human individuals. Only in-frame clones appear in the TCRdb table, and some are missing; sequencing was by immunoSEQ multiplex PCR. This sample has 490,000 or so clones; approximately 79% occur once, and the top ten carry over 9.5%. Sequenced input: PBMCs. These receptors came from a woman in her thirties or forties in good health. Some clones in this sample may be carry-over from other donors' samples. The CDR3 runs from the conserved cysteine through the conserved F or W. Each record gives: J gene, V gene, clone size, D gene, CDR3 protein, CDR3 DNA. A D gene is named only where the DNA matches it firmly. The listing skips clone size in some rows; elsewhere it reads once, few, many or a size class.

J gene: TRBJ2-3
V gene: TRBV5-1
clone size: .
D gene: TRBD1
CDR3 protein: CASSSQGTSTDTQYF
CDR3 DNA: TGCGCCAGCAGCTCACAGGGGACCTCCACAGATACGCAGTATTTT

J gene: TRBJ2-3
V gene: TRBV11-3
clone size: .
D gene: TRBD2
CDR3 protein: CASSISGSHPLDTQYF
CDR3 DNA: TGTGCCAGCAGCATTAGCGGGAGTCATCCTCTGGATACGCAGTATTTT

J gene: TRBJ2-3
V gene: TRBV5-1
clone size: .
D gene: .
CDR3 protein: CASSSLAGTDTQYF
CDR3 DNA: TGCGCCAGCAGCTCCCTTGCGGGCACAGATACGCAGTATTTT

J gene: TRBJ1-4
V gene: TRBV15
clone size: few
D gene: .
CDR3 protein: CATSRGVREKLFF
CDR3 DNA: TGTGCCACCAGCAGAGGGGTCCGGGAAAAACTGTTTTTT

J gene: TRBJ2-1
V gene: TRBV2
clone size: .
D gene: TRBD2
CDR3 protein: CASSEVLAGYNEQFF
CDR3 DNA: TGTGCCAGCAGTGAAGTACTAGCGGGATACAATGAGCAGTTCTTC

J gene: TRBJ2-1
V gene: TRBV5-1
clone size: few
D gene: TRBD2
CDR3 protein: CASSHSTSGGSSYNEQFF
CDR3 DNA: TGCGCCAGCAGCCATTCGACTAGCGGGGGGAGCTCCTACAATGAGCAGTTCTTC

J gene: TRBJ1-6
V gene: TRBV5-4
clone size: .
D gene: TRBD1
CDR3 protein: CASRLTGTGLDSPLHF
CDR3 DNA: TGTGCCAGCAGGCTAACCGGGACAGGGCTCGATTCACCCCTCCACTTT

J gene: TRBJ1-1
V gene: TRBV4-2
clone size: .
D gene: .
CDR3 protein: CASSQEPGWGKVNTEAFF
CDR3 DNA: TGTGCCAGCAGCCAAGAACCAGGGTGGGGGAAAGTGAACACTGAAGCTTTCTTT

J gene: TRBJ1-1
V gene: TRBV7-8
clone size: .
D gene: .
CDR3 protein: CASSATRAGTEAFF
CDR3 DNA: TGTGCCAGCAGCGCCACGCGCGCGGGAACTGAAGCTTTCTTT

J gene: TRBJ2-1
V gene: TRBV19
clone size: .
D gene: .
CDR3 protein: CASSMALGEQFF
CDR3 DNA: TGTGCCAGTAGTATGGCCTTGGGTGAGCAGTTCTTC

J gene: TRBJ2-1
V gene: TRBV19
clone size: .
D gene: TRBD1
CDR3 protein: CASSRAPGQPYNEQFF
CDR3 DNA: TGTGCCAGTAGTAGGGCGCCGGGACAGCCATACAATGAGCAGTTCTTC

J gene: TRBJ2-7
V gene: TRBV7-3
clone size: .
D gene: TRBD2
CDR3 protein: CASSWASGPYEQYF
CDR3 DNA: TGTGCCAGCAGCTGGGCTAGCGGCCCCTACGAGCAGTACTTC

J gene: TRBJ2-3
V gene: TRBV7-2
clone size: .
D gene: TRBD2
CDR3 protein: CASSLTPGLAGGTDTQYF
CDR3 DNA: TGTGCCAGCAGCTTAACCCCGGGACTAGCGGGTGGTACAGATACGCAGTATTTT

J gene: TRBJ2-2
V gene: TRBV19
clone size: .
D gene: .
CDR3 protein: CASLKGGELFF
CDR3 DNA: TGTGCCAGCCTAAAAGGGGGGGAGCTGTTTTTT

J gene: TRBJ1-3
V gene: TRBV11-2
clone size: .
D gene: .
CDR3 protein: CASSEGWSGSGNTIYF
CDR3 DNA: TGTGCCAGCAGCGAAGGGTGGTCGGGCTCTGGAAACACCATATATTTT

J gene: TRBJ2-7
V gene: TRBV2
clone size: .
D gene: TRBD1
CDR3 protein: CASKPGQASYEQYF
CDR3 DNA: TGTGCCAGCAAACCGGGACAGGCCTCCTACGAGCAGTACTTC

J gene: TRBJ2-1
V gene: TRBV9
clone size: few
D gene: .
CDR3 protein: CASSDGDPGYNEQFF
CDR3 DNA: TGTGCCAGCAGCGACGGGGACCCTGGATACAATGAGCAGTTCTTC

J gene: TRBJ1-2
V gene: TRBV5-1
clone size: .
D gene: TRBD1
CDR3 protein: CASSIKQGDGYTF
CDR3 DNA: TGCGCCAGCAGCATAAAACAGGGGGATGGCTACACCTTC

J gene: TRBJ2-1
V gene: TRBV6-5
clone size: .
D gene: TRBD2
CDR3 protein: CASTRGGRDHEQFF
CDR3 DNA: TGTGCCAGCACCCGGGGGGGGAGAGATCATGAGCAGTTCTTC

J gene: TRBJ2-3
V gene: TRBV30
clone size: .
D gene: .
CDR3 protein: CAWRKQSTDTQYF
CDR3 DNA: TGTGCCTGGCGGAAGCAAAGCACAGATACGCAGTATTTT

J gene: TRBJ2-1
V gene: TRBV11-3
clone size: .
D gene: .
CDR3 protein: CASSLYGPYNEQFF
CDR3 DNA: TGTGCCAGCAGCCTCTACGGACCCTACAATGAGCAGTTCTTC

J gene: TRBJ2-2
V gene: TRBV11-2
clone size: once
D gene: TRBD2
CDR3 protein: CASSLRGASGSSGELFF
CDR3 DNA: TGTGCCAGCAGCTTAAGGGGGGCTAGCGGGAGTTCCGGGGAGCTGTTTTTT

J gene: TRBJ1-5
V gene: TRBV5-4
clone size: .
D gene: .
CDR3 protein: CASSLDSNQPQHF
CDR3 DNA: TGTGCCAGCAGCTTGGACAGCAATCAGCCCCAGCATTTT

J gene: TRBJ1-4
V gene: TRBV28
clone size: .
D gene: .
CDR3 protein: CASRPRPYEKLFF
CDR3 DNA: TGTGCCAGCAGACCCCGACCGTACGAAAAACTGTTTTTT

J gene: TRBJ2-7
V gene: TRBV7-9
clone size: .
D gene: .
CDR3 protein: CASSPGTFYEQYF
CDR3 DNA: TGTGCCAGCAGCCCCGGGACCTTCTACGAGCAGTACTTC

J gene: TRBJ2-5
V gene: TRBV7-8
clone size: .
D gene: .
CDR3 protein: CASSLSRTRPSETQYF
CDR3 DNA: TGTGCCAGCAGCTTGAGCCGGACCCGGCCAAGTGAGACCCAGTACTTC

J gene: TRBJ2-5
V gene: TRBV5-1
clone size: few
D gene: .
CDR3 protein: CASSPTFPGQETQYF
CDR3 DNA: TGCGCCAGCAGCCCCACCTTCCCCGGACAAGAGACCCAGTACTTC

J gene: TRBJ2-5
V gene: TRBV19
clone size: once
D gene: TRBD2
CDR3 protein: CASSIVREGRETQYF
CDR3 DNA: TGTGCCAGTAGTATAGTACGGGAGGGCCGGGAGACCCAGTACTTC

J gene: TRBJ2-7
V gene: TRBV30
clone size: .
D gene: .
CDR3 protein: CAWSDWRERTYF
CDR3 DNA: TGTGCCTGGAGTGATTGGCGGGAAAGAACGTACTTC

J gene: TRBJ1-2
V gene: TRBV18
clone size: once
D gene: .
CDR3 protein: CASSPDRGGGRGYTF
CDR3 DNA: TGTGCCAGCTCCCCTGACAGAGGGGGTGGAAGGGGCTACACCTTC

J gene: TRBJ1-1
V gene: TRBV5-1
clone size: few
D gene: .
CDR3 protein: CASSFTSNTEAFF
CDR3 DNA: TGCGCCAGCAGCTTTACTTCGAACACTGAAGCTTTCTTT

J gene: TRBJ2-7
V gene: TRBV7-2
clone size: many
D gene: .
CDR3 protein: CASSLVQASSYEQYF
CDR3 DNA: TGTGCCAGCAGCTTAGTCCAGGCCAGCTCCTACGAGCAGTACTTC

J gene: TRBJ2-5
V gene: TRBV10-2
clone size: .
D gene: .
CDR3 protein: CASSESSLAGETQYF
CDR3 DNA: TGCGCCAGCAGTGAGTCGAGTCTAGCTGGAGAGACCCAGTACTTC

J gene: TRBJ2-2
V gene: TRBV7-6
clone size: .
D gene: .
CDR3 protein: CASSLGPGDTGELFF
CDR3 DNA: TGTGCCAGCAGCCTAGGACCCGGCGACACCGGGGAGCTGTTTTTT

J gene: TRBJ2-1
V gene: TRBV7-9
clone size: .
D gene: TRBD1
CDR3 protein: CASSPRTGARNEQFF
CDR3 DNA: TGTGCCAGCAGCCCGCGGACAGGGGCGCGAAATGAGCAGTTCTTC

J gene: TRBJ2-5
V gene: TRBV9
clone size: .
D gene: .
CDR3 protein: CASSVAAYQETQYF
CDR3 DNA: TGTGCCAGCAGCGTGGCGGCGTACCAAGAGACCCAGTACTTC

J gene: TRBJ2-7
V gene: TRBV7-3
clone size: .
D gene: .
CDR3 protein: CASSFHYPIQNLTYEQYF
CDR3 DNA: TGTGCCAGCAGCTTCCATTACCCGATACAGAACCTAACTTACGAGCAGTACTTC

J gene: TRBJ2-1
V gene: TRBV4-3
clone size: .
D gene: TRBD2
CDR3 protein: CASSVGLADYNEQFF
CDR3 DNA: TGCGCCAGCAGCGTAGGACTAGCGGATTACAATGAGCAGTTCTTC

J gene: TRBJ2-3
V gene: TRBV19
clone size: .
D gene: .
CDR3 protein: CASGARGGPTDTQYF
CDR3 DNA: TGTGCCAGTGGGGCCAGGGGGGGACCCACAGATACGCAGTATTTT

J gene: TRBJ2-7
V gene: TRBV2
clone size: once
D gene: .
CDR3 protein: CASRGDRNSYEQYF
CDR3 DNA: TGTGCCAGCAGGGGCGACAGGAACTCCTACGAGCAGTACTTC